The entry below gives a single TCR beta chain sequence along with its context. Its binding antigen is unknown. The sample holds no much larger clone one base away, and base qualities are not on file. This sample was included in a study of cytomegalovirus exposure and HLA in healthy donors (dated by TCRdb to 2017 to 2019). About the investigation overall: An earlier analysis of approximately 550 of the donors reported about 250 Gb of sequence data and some 120 million unique TCR beta sequences from around 200 million T cells. The study was designed to test whether signatures of past pathogen exposure could be identified by cataloging public T cell receptors. Across approximately 400 genotyped donors of the cohort, an average of roughly 250,000 unique TCR beta nucleotide sequences per donor were sequenced, and around 20% of those sequences were non-productive. The study profiled the T cell repertoires of 666 subjects by immunosequencing and related them to cytomegalovirus serostatus. About 300 gigabases of sequencing data and approximately 84 million unique TCR sequences were included in an early release covering about 700 HLA-typed donors. Donor age, sex, ethnicity and CMV serostatus were compiled alongside the repertoire data. Both class I and class II loci were covered by HLA typing, at four-digit resolution. Rather than using new phenotypic data, the later analysis identified candidate immune exposures from TCR beta sequences and from how often those sequences occurred across donors. To predict cytomegalovirus infection status, the study combined high-throughput TCR immunosequencing, statistical association of individual TCRs with disease status, and machine learning. To decide whether each TCR beta V gene segment behaved as functional or pseudogenic, an earlier analysis of fewer than 750 of the donors relied on high-throughput TCR beta sequencing. In a later analysis, previously published TCR beta repertoires from some 640 donors were re-analyzed and high-resolution HLA genotyping was added so that TCR occurrence patterns could be studied. The genetic ancestry cluster associated with self-reported Caucasian donors included 81% of the 398 genotyped donors. Every discovery cohort repertoire had been produced on one sequencing platform. The number of typed donors differed by locus: about 620-640 for A, B, C, DRB1 and DQB1; approximately 540 for DQA1; 606 for DPA1; and around 450 for DPB1. Because of strong linkage in the cohort, 4 to 6 DR-DQ haplotypes were treated as single units for association and clustering. In addition to the first cohort of 650 to 800 subjects, a separate validation cohort of approximately 110 different subjects was used. A later genetic analysis used genome-wide SNP genotypes for 398 of the 666 donors, treating that subset as a discovery cohort.

Looking up the germline V gene (reference sequence) yields CDR1 LNHDA and CDR2 SQIVND. Spanning cysteine to phenylalanine, the CDR3 consists of 14 amino acids. Only CDR3 DNA remains: 42 bases, in frame from the first base. Trimming costs V 5 bases and J 0 bases, and their ends lie 8 bases apart. The cohort was made up of approximately 670 healthy bone marrow donors. At the time of sampling, every cohort member was nominally healthy, though immune exposures that went unrecorded were likely present. The donor was CMV seronegative and belonged to the group of 352 seronegative cohort members. A peripheral blood sample was provided by each donor, and peripheral blood mononuclear cells were used for TCR beta sequencing. Genomic DNA was extracted from the blood cell samples with the Qiagen DNeasy Blood Extraction Kit. Receptor libraries were prepared by the immunoSEQ multiplex PCR assay. A mixture of 60 forward primers for TCR Vbeta segments and 13 reverse primers for TCR Jbeta segments was used in the multiplex PCR. The CDR3 region of rearranged TCR beta genes was amplified from genomic DNA with a multiplex PCR assay. On the Illumina HiSeq System, the amplified TCR beta libraries were sequenced as 87-base-pair reads. Per the source publication's procedure: In a later analysis, roughly 80 million unique TCR beta chains were counted across the approximately 620 repertoires, and roughly 11 million of these chains were shared by at least two donors. Raw reads were error-corrected and collapsed into unique sequences by a nearest-neighbor algorithm in which closely related sequences were merged to remove PCR and sequencing errors. Alignment of CDR3 sequences to IMGT reference sequences was used to assign V, D and J gene segments. For a sequence to be retained, a match of at least six nucleotides to both a V gene segment and a J gene segment was required. A rearrangement was called productive if the CDR3 had no stop codons and remained in frame with V and J, and every other rearrangement was called non-productive. Following IMGT convention, CDR3 was defined as the stretch from the second conserved V-encoded cysteine to the conserved J-encoded phenylalanine. In an earlier analysis of more than 550 of the donors, sequences lacking an unambiguous match to a single V gene segment were excluded. An earlier analysis of several hundred of the donors classified V segments as functional when productive rearrangements were above 56.7% and as segregating when the standard deviation between donors was above 5%. A statistical classification framework was developed to diagnose cytomegalovirus status using the catalog of TCR beta chain sequences. V and J gene assignment, in a later analysis, came from comparing TCR nucleotide sequences with IMGT/GENE-DB human TR gene sequences. Using the TCRdist pipeline, a later analysis assigned CDR3 sequences along with most-parsimonious VDJ recombination scenarios. In a later analysis, each TCR beta chain was defined by its CDR3 amino acid sequence together with its V-gene family, and reads without a unique V-gene family were excluded. A later analysis removed 450 to 600 highly shared, low-generation-probability nucleotide sequences to deal with suspected cross-contamination and a sequencing artifact. For each public chain, a later analysis derived a clonal expansion index from normalized ranks of inferred template counts within each repertoire. A later analysis computed generation probabilities with a VDJ recombination model fitted to out-of-frame rearrangements, and checked the results against IGoR. Hypergeometric tests were used in a later analysis to score TCR-TCR, TCR-HLA and TCR-CMV co-occurrence, with a repertoire-size bias correction applied to the TCR pairs. To estimate false discovery rates, a later analysis permuted the HLA or CMV assignments 20 times. In a later analysis, co-occurring TCRs were grouped with DBSCAN, and TCRdist sequence similarity was added when clustering was performed within HLA-allele-positive subsets. Co-occurrence clustering excluded repertoires with fewer than 30,000 or more than 120,000 public chains, plus five with anomalous nucleotide sharing. TCRdb obtained this table from immuneACCESS and retained in-frame rearrangements with V and J assigned. These tables miss some clones; where compared with another copy, unresolved V genes account for less than half of the shortfall, and the remainder is unexplained. That table furnishes V, J and clone size, whereas the DNA furnished D and trimming. The sample yields roughly 130,000 clones; approximately 80% were counted once. The ten largest clonotypes hold 2% to 2.5% of the sample.

Study-wide conclusions, independent of this receptor: The study gave a list of under 200 TCR beta chains associated with cytomegalovirus. According to a later analysis, parvovirus B19, influenza, CMV and Epstein-Barr virus appeared linked to several top co-occurrence clusters. In a later genetic analysis, a missense DCLRE1C variant was associated with V-gene and J-gene trimming of TCR beta chains, and the association was replicated in an independent cohort. This cohort had only TCR beta chains sequenced, and the lack of alpha or paired-chain data limited which features could be detected. For the cohort, immune exposure information was limited to CMV serostatus. A later analysis found that TCR association rates varied across HLA loci, with DRB1 alleles showing the most associated TCRs and HLA-C alleles the fewest. Sequencing depth was assumed to be roughly uniform across donors in the presence/absence analyses, though that assumption may not hold. Because counts were too low, about 15 rarely observed V segments, including chromosome 9 orphons, were left out of the earlier analysis of 587 of the donors. When HLA alleles, especially DR and DQ, strongly co-occurred, attributing TCR associations to individual alleles was difficult. At a false discovery rate of 0.05, a later analysis linked 16,951 TCR beta sequences to specific HLA alleles. Compared with the approximately 710-donor mean, donors in an Asian-associated ancestry cluster had fewer N-insertions in productive TCRs, according to a later genetic analysis. In a later analysis, HLA-associated TCR beta chains were found to be more clonally expanded and to have lower generation probabilities than equally common non-associated chains. Because the 87-base-pair reads could not distinguish some IMGT-functional V segments, including TRBV6-2 and TRBV6-3, those segments were excluded. A further reported finding was that TCR beta sequences accurately predicted the HLA-A and HLA-B alleles for most subjects in the first cohort. The classifier was reported to diagnose cytomegalovirus status with high specificity and sensitivity in both the original cohort and the validation cohort. Because HLA typing was unavailable for some donors at each locus, only the typed subset was used in association tests. Broadly in line with IMGT annotations, most TCR beta V segments showed up in productive rearrangements about 90% or about 30% of the time in an earlier analysis of 450 to 750 of the donors. Linkage disequilibrium might explain the correlated functional status among segregating V segments, but an unknown experimental factor could not be ruled out. In vitro tests confirmed that a few of the cytomegalovirus-associated TCR beta chains recognize cytomegalovirus antigens. While some public TCRs were present in many individuals, most TCR sequences turned up only very rarely across donors. The authors suggested that the approach could potentially be generalized to other disease states and immunological phenotypes. A cluster of highly shared sequence variants was judged likely to be a technical artifact of the sequencing pipeline. In a later analysis, most CMV-associated TCR beta chains were found to appear HLA-restricted, with HLA associations seemingly driven largely by CMV exposure.

The sample comprised PBMCs. This clonotype originated in a man aged 18 to 30 in good health and CMV-seronegative. The chain joins TRBV19 to TRBJ1-3; no D gene call is confident. The CDR3 corresponds to CASSVPGSGNTIYF. The bases read TGTGCCAGTAGTGTCCCAGGCTCTGGAAACACCATATATTTT.